This TCR beta chain was documented in a study of blood T cell repertoires in COVID-19. Study context: The analysed material was cDNA or gDNA that came from T cells, B-cell-depleted T cells, or PBMCs.

Contact with a PCR-confirmed or clinician-diagnosed COVID-19 case occurred within 2 weeks of entry. Data came from immunoSEQ multiplex PCR; TCRdb stores just in-frame clones and leaves some out. The profile shows a few hundred thousand clones, roughly 90% of them singletons. V was trimmed by 0 bases and J by 2 bases, leaving 12 bases between them. This CDR3 contains 16 residues. The V gene's germline CDR1 is SGHRS and CDR2 YFSETQ. Sequencing used PBMCs or T cells enriched from blood (not recorded which). The chain is built from TRBV5-1 and TRBJ1-3; D is perhaps TRBD1 (6 bases). The TCR comes from a woman in her 30s who had been exposed to COVID-19. The CDR3 sequence is CASSLGQEGTGNTIYF. The CDR3 DNA is TGCGCCAGCAGCTTGGGACAGGAAGGGACTGGAAACACCATATATTTT. The full variable domain, with the rest looked up from reference TRBV5-1 and TRBJ1-3, is KAGVTQTPRYLIKTRGQQVTLSCSPISGHRSVSWYQQTPGQGLQFLFEYFSETQRNKGNFPGRFSGRQFSNSRSEMNVSTLELGDSALYLCASSLGQEGTGNTIYFGEGSWLTVV.